The rows below give T cell receptor beta chains drawn from one sample of a study of shared T cell receptors in the human thymus. The repertoire was sequenced with immunoSEQ multiplex PCR; TCRdb's copy has only in-frame clones and lacks some. The repertoire holds some 720,000 clones, 88% seen once, with about 0.01% in the top ten. This same sample was also part of a study on human thymus T cells.

The sequenced material came from thymocytes. The receptors come from a boy in the first two years of life with a congenital heart defect. CDR3s include the opening cysteine and the closing phenylalanine or tryptophan. D genes are given only for firm matches. Clone sizes are given selectively: once, few, many, or a class where the clone is expanded.

TRBV14	TRBJ2-1	TRBD2	NA	CASSQGTSGSLNEQFF	TGTGCCAGCAGCCAGGGGACTAGCGGGAGTTTAAATGAGCAGTTCTTC
TRBV19	TRBJ2-2	TRBD2	NA	CASSESGANTGELFF	TGTGCCAGTAGTGAGAGCGGGGCGAACACCGGGGAGCTGTTTTTT
TRBV10-1	TRBJ2-7	TRBD2	NA	CASSEASGSHEQYF	TGCGCCAGCAGTGAAGCTAGCGGGAGCCACGAGCAGTACTTC
TRBV6-5	TRBJ2-5	TRBD2	NA	CASSYPSGQETQYF	TGTGCCAGCAGTTACCCTAGCGGCCAAGAGACCCAGTACTTC
TRBV29-1	TRBJ2-3	NA	NA	CSVVSVRAISPSTDTQYF	TGCAGCGTTGTAAGCGTCAGGGCGATATCACCTAGCACAGATACGCAGTATTTT
TRBV19	TRBJ2-7	NA	NA	CASSMRAGRYEQYF	TGTGCCAGTAGTATGAGGGCGGGTAGGTACGAGCAGTACTTC
TRBV9	TRBJ1-1	NA	few	CASSVGERRNTEAFF	TGTGCCAGCAGCGTAGGGGAGAGGAGGAACACTGAAGCTTTCTTT
TRBV5-6	TRBJ1-4	NA	NA	CASSAEGGPSEKLFF	TGTGCCAGCAGCGCTGAGGGAGGTCCCTCCGAAAAACTGTTTTTT
TRBV5-8	TRBJ2-3	TRBD2	NA	CASSLAGGPTDTQYF	TGTGCCAGCAGCTTGGCGGGAGGGCCTACAGATACGCAGTATTTT
TRBV19	TRBJ2-7	NA	NA	CASSISQYGSSGEQYF	TGTGCCAGTAGTATAAGTCAGTATGGGTCCAGCGGCGAGCAGTACTTC
TRBV9	TRBJ2-3	TRBD2	few	CASSVGTSGLGDTQYF	TGTGCCAGCAGCGTAGGGACTAGCGGCCTGGGGGATACGCAGTATTTT
TRBV5-1	TRBJ2-1	TRBD2	NA	CASRAIAGEYNEQFF	TGCGCCAGCAGGGCCATAGCGGGAGAATACAATGAGCAGTTCTTC
TRBV28	TRBJ1-5	NA	few	CASSGIVGSNQPQHF	TGTGCCAGCAGCGGGATTGTGGGAAGCAATCAGCCCCAGCATTTT
TRBV15	TRBJ1-2	NA	NA	CATSRGGGNYGYTF	TGTGCCACCAGCAGAGGAGGGGGAAACTATGGCTACACCTTC
TRBV6-6	TRBJ1-2	NA	NA	CASSYSFLSGGGGYTF	TGTGCCAGCAGTTACTCGTTTCTGTCGGGGGGCGGGGGCTACACCTTC
TRBV4-1	TRBJ1-1	TRBD1	NA	CASSLYLKYTETGSTGTEAFF	TGCGCCAGCAGCCTCTACTTAAAGTATACTGAGACAGGGAGTACGGGAACTGAAGCTTTCTTT
TRBV6-1	TRBJ1-1	NA	few	CASKRGTEAFF	TGTGCCAGCAAAAGGGGCACTGAAGCTTTCTTT
TRBV28	TRBJ1-1	TRBD1	NA	CASSLLGTGWGTEAFF	TGTGCCAGCAGCCTTCTGGGGACAGGGTGGGGGACTGAAGCTTTCTTT
TRBV10-3	TRBJ2-7	TRBD2	NA	CAISGEAGSPYEQYF	TGTGCCATCAGTGGGGAAGCGGGAAGCCCCTACGAGCAGTACTTC
TRBV4-1	TRBJ2-7	TRBD2	NA	CASSQRREDRGEQYF	TGCGCCAGCAGCCAAAGGCGGGAGGACCGTGGCGAGCAGTACTTC
TRBV2	TRBJ2-7	TRBD2	NA	CASGGAGEQYEQYF	TGTGCCAGCGGGGGTGCGGGAGAGCAATACGAGCAGTACTTC
TRBV28	TRBJ2-3	TRBD2	few	CASSSRLAYTDTQYF	TGTGCCAGCAGTTCCCGACTAGCATACACAGATACGCAGTATTTT
TRBV5-6	TRBJ1-1	NA	NA	CASSLLRVRRDTEAFF	TGTGCCAGCAGCTTGTTGAGGGTTCGGCGGGACACTGAAGCTTTCTTT
TRBV7-9	TRBJ1-3	NA	NA	CASSPRKGGFSGNTIYF	TGTGCCAGCAGCCCTCGCAAGGGGGGGTTCTCTGGAAACACCATATATTTT
TRBV4-1	TRBJ1-1	TRBD1	NA	CASSQGWGDRVNTEAFF	TGCGCCAGCAGCCAAGGATGGGGGGACAGGGTGAACACTGAAGCTTTCTTT
TRBV29-1	TRBJ1-2	NA	NA	CSVVWGGKGGYTF	TGCAGCGTTGTTTGGGGGGGCAAAGGTGGCTACACCTTC
TRBV15	TRBJ2-1	TRBD2	NA	CATSSTGLAPRNEQFF	TGTGCCACCAGCAGTACGGGACTAGCGCCAAGGAATGAGCAGTTCTTC
TRBV11-2	TRBJ2-1	TRBD2	NA	CASSNPPGTSGEQFF	TGTGCCAGCAGCAACCCCCCAGGGACTAGCGGTGAGCAGTTCTTC
TRBV12-2	TRBJ2-6	NA	NA	CAEGDRRESGANVLTF	TGTGCAGAGGGGGACAGGCGAGAATCTGGGGCCAACGTCCTGACTTTC
TRBV30	TRBJ2-7	TRBD2	NA	CAWSVVVGTRGSWVYF	TGTGCCTGGAGTGTAGTTGTCGGGACTAGAGGGTCGTGGGTGTACTTC
TRBV15	TRBJ1-2	TRBD1	NA	CATSRPDRGYGYTF	TGTGCCACCAGCAGACCTGACAGGGGCTATGGCTACACCTTC